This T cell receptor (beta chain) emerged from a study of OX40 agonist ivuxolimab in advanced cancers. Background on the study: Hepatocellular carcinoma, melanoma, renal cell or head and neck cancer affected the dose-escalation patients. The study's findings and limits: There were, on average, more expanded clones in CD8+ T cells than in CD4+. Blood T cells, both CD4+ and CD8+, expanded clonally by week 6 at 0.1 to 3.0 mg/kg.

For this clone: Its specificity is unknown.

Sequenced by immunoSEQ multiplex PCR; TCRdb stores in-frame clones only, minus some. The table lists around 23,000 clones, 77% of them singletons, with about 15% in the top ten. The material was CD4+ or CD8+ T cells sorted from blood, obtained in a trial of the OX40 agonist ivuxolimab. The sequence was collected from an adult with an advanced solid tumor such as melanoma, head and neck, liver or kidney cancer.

The CDR3 sequence is CASSYHTGYEQYF. The CDR3 bases are TGTGCCAGCAGTTACCATACCGGGTACGAGCAGTACTTC. The chain carries TRBV6-6 and TRBJ2-7; D is ambiguous. V was shortened by 2 bases and J by 4 bases, with 9 bases between the two germline ends. Per the germline V gene, CDR1 is MNHNY and CDR2 is SVGAGI (reference sequence). The CDR3 totals 13 residues.